This TCR beta chain was observed in a study of T-cell reconstitution after alpha-beta-depleted transplantation in children (dated by TCRdb to the mid-2010s). General notes on the study: Using TCR repertoire profiling, the study quantitatively followed how T-cell immune reconstitution unfolded in children after TCRalphabeta/CD19-depleted allogeneic hematopoietic cell transplantation. Overall results and qualifications from the work: The frequencies of hyperexpanded clones fell over the following months, and after one year, T-cell counts and TCRbeta diversity were mostly attributed to newly produced T cells. The high TCRbeta diversity at day 60 in some patients was ascribed to recipient T cells and intrathymic progenitors that had survived conditioning. Apparently early alphabetaT-cell count recovery about two months after transplant reportedly relied on only several hundred rapidly expanded clones derived from non-depleted graft cells.

Library creation used PCR. Sequenced on an Illumina HiSeq 2500. TCR library preparation used molecular barcoding, with unique molecular identifiers applied to normalize quantification of the TCRbeta repertoire. Starting from the raw public reads, TCRdb applied fastp trimming at Q25, assembled clones with MiXCR and retained in-frame beta chains. Merged by CDR3 protein, the rows form single entries marked with the most common genes and DNA. A total of roughly 200,000 distinct CDR3 sequences appear in this sample, about 8.4% of them only once. Of the sample, under 40% is held by the ten largest clones. Comments on this clonotype: The specificity of this receptor is unknown. No quality values exist for individual bases; no much larger clone is one base distant.

From a lookup of the germline V gene (reference sequence), CDR1 and CDR2 are LNHNV and YYDKDF. V ends up 3 bases short and J 1 base short, with an unmatched junction base count of 2. The CDR3 has 15 amino acids, counting the end cysteine and phenylalanine. The sequence is cut down to CDR3 DNA, 45 bases in frame from base 1. The treatment or condition label, as the study defines it: allogeneic hematopoietic cell transplantation with graft depleted of TCRalphabeta T cells and CD19 B cells. TCRalphabeta/CD19-depleted allogeneic hematopoietic cell grafts were given to the transplant recipients, all of whom were children.

The sequence joins TRBV15 to TRBJ1-5; TRBD1 lines up with 8 middle nucleotides. The TCR comes from a male patient between 2 and 10 years old who had a stem cell transplant for acute myeloid leukemia, so the T cells may come from the graft donor. Here the sequenced sample was PBMCs, mostly from graft donor cells, taken 360 days after TCRalphabeta/CD19-depleted stem cell transplant. The DNA reads as follows: TGTGCCACCAGCAGTCGACAGGGGAGCAATCAGCCCCAGCATTTT. The encoded protein is CATSSRQGSNQPQHF.